One sample yielded the 9 T cell receptor beta chains listed below, sequenced in a study of blood T cell repertoires in COVID-19 (dated by TCRdb to between 2020 and 2021). Library construction relied on the immunoSEQ multiplex PCR assay. This is the immuneACCESS table as TCRdb keeps it, with only in-frame sequences that have V and J called. A part of the clones is gone; compared with another copy, unresolved V genes explain less than half, and the rest is unexplained. In all, the sample holds 250,000 to 350,000 clones, and about 90% of those were seen once. Around 8% of the sample is held by the ten biggest clonotypes. Sequencing used peripheral blood. These receptors were obtained from a woman aged 50 to 65 who had recovered from COVID-19.

The chain joins TRBV10-3 to TRBJ1-1, with D unclear. In germline, CDR1 is ENHRY, CDR2 SYGVKD. This CDR3 comprises 13 residues. Trimming removed 6 bases at V and 2 bases at J, with 10 bases between. For the CDR3, the DNA is TGTGCCATCAGAGAGGGCAGAAACACTGAAGCTTTCTTT. Protein product: CAIREGRNTEAFF.

V usage is TRBV30 and J usage is TRBJ1-5; no reliable D call. Germline lookup yields CDR1 GTSNPN and CDR2 SVGIG (reference sequence). V was cut by 5 bases and J by 7 bases, with 15 bases left in between. The CDR3 is made up of 13 amino acids. CDR3 nucleotide sequence: TGTGCCTGGGGCGGAGGGTTGGAGCAGCCCCAGCATTTT. Translated: CAWGGGLEQPQHF.

V is TRBV7-3 and J is TRBJ2-2, with D possibly matching TRBD1 (6 bases). CDR1 is SGHTA and CDR2 is FQGTGA in the germline V gene. The CDR3 sequence is 13 residues long. Trimming cost V 3 bases and J 5 bases, with 7 bases left between them. CDR3 sequence reads: CASSFTGTGELFF. The CDR3 DNA follows: TGTGCCAGCAGCTTTACAGGGACCGGGGAGCTGTTTTTT. Variable domain in full (rest from reference TRBV7-3 and TRBJ2-2): GAGVSQTPSNKVTEKGKYVELRCDPISGHTALYWYRQSLGQGPEFLIYFQGTGAADDSGLPNDRFFAVRPEGSVSTLKIQRTERGDSAVYLCASSFTGTGELFFGEGSRLTVL.

The table lists this clone with a few counts. V usage is TRBV6-1 and J usage is TRBJ1-2; the D is unclear. Trimming took off 1 base at V and 6 bases at J, with 9 bases between the two ends. The germline V gene has CDR1 MNHNS and CDR2 SASEGT. The CDR3 extends over 13 amino acids. The CDR3 DNA reads as TGTGCCAGCAGTGAAGGAAGCCGTGATGGCTACACCTTC. It yields the protein CASSEGSRDGYTF.

The rearrangement links TRBV6-5 to TRBJ1-2; 10 nucleotides agree with TRBD1. The germline CDR1 and CDR2 sequences are MNHEY and SVGAGI. This CDR3 has 14 residues. V shed 7 bases and J 6 bases; nucleotides not matched to a gene: 8. The CDR3 spells CASNPLTGGHGYTF. In DNA form, the CDR3 reads TGTGCCAGCAACCCCTTGACAGGGGGCCATGGCTACACCTTC.

The V gene is TRBV4-2, the J gene TRBJ1-1; TRBD1 might be the D (5 bases). The V end lost 4 bases, the J end lost 1 base, and 16 bases lay between the germline ends. Germline V gene sequence: CDR1 LGHNA, CDR2 YNFKEQ. This CDR3 is built from 16 residues. Written as DNA, the CDR3 is TGTGCCAGCAGCCCCATCTCCCCCAGGGAGAACACTGAAGCTTTCTTT. As protein: CASSPISPRENTEAFF.

The J gene is TRBJ1-1, the V gene TRBV5-1, with D possibly matching TRBD1 (5 bases). The CDR3 loop spans 14 amino acids. Germline V lookup: CDR1 SGHRS, CDR2 YFSETQ. The germline V and J ends were trimmed by 0 bases and 1 base, with 7 bases remaining between them. The chain's CDR3 is CASSLAGQNTEAFF. The CDR3 DNA reads as TGCGCCAGCAGCTTGGCCGGACAGAACACTGAAGCTTTCTTT.

The rearrangement joins TRBV30 to TRBJ1-1, with 8 bases fitting TRBD1. This CDR3 has 16 amino acids. Trimming removed 0 bases from V and 5 bases from J; junction bases left unmatched: 11. Looked up from germline, CDR1 is GTSNPN and CDR2 is SVGIG (reference sequence). CDR3 bases: TGTGCCTGGAGTGTTGGACAGGGCTATAGGGGGACTGAAGCTTTCTTT. It translates to CAWSVGQGYRGTEAFF.

This chain links TRBV28 with TRBJ1-6; D gene ambiguous. The CDR3 has 15 amino acids. In germline, CDR1 is MDHEN, CDR2 SYDVKM. Trimming removed 7 bases at V and 2 bases at J, with 12 bases between. In DNA, the CDR3 is TGTGCCAGCATGCGGGGATCCACCTATAATTCACCCCTCCACTTT. It yields the protein CASMRGSTYNSPLHF.